This T cell receptor (beta chain) stems from a study of T-cell memory formation after mild COVID-19. Notes on the study in general: Cross-reactive memory seemingly joined, as some responding clones were found in pre-infection memory. There was a balanced CD4/CD8 profile in clones contracting day 15 to 85, and later expanders leaned CD4+.

Comment on this clonotype: The antigen remains undetermined.

TCRdb ran MiXCR on the 5' RACE reads and lists one entry per CDR3 protein. The table records some 600,000 distinct CDR3 sequences, approximately 15% of them present only once. V was shortened by 3 bases and J by 11 bases, with 17 bases between the two germline ends. The CDR3 is 14 residues long. The germline gives CDR1 DFQATT, CDR2 SNEGSKA (reference sequence). The sequence was obtained from an adult woman who had mild COVID-19 (a few samples of this study predate the infection). Cell type and time point are not known. Sequencing was performed on PBMCs or a T cell subset sorted from them (not recorded which). The chain uses TRBV20-1 and TRBJ1-6, with TRBD1 as a possible D gene (6 bases). Here the CDR3 DNA reads TGCAGTGCTAGTAGTACAGGGAAAGGTCCACCCCTCCACTTT. Its protein product is CSASSTGKGPPLHF.